Following are 20 T cell receptor beta chains from one sample sequenced in a study of T cell repertoires and HLA-DP antigens. Sequencing was performed with immunoSEQ multiplex PCR; in TCRdb, only in-frame clones are kept and a portion is missing. Found here are about 73,000 clones, just under 80% of them singletons; the top ten hold 1.5% to 2%. Their cognate antigens are unknown. The source material was CD4+ T cells from PBMCs. The source is a man in his sixties in good health and CMV-seronegative.

J is TRBJ1-5 and V is TRBV4-1; D is unresolved. Germline lookup yields CDR1 MGHRA and CDR2 YSYEKL. The CDR3 has 16 residues. Between the trimmed V and J ends, which lost 0 bases and 3 bases, there was a span of 12 bases. Here the CDR3 reads CASSQEKDLVNQPQHF. The CDR3 DNA follows: TGCGCCAGCAGCCAAGAAAAGGATCTGGTCAATCAGCCCCAGCATTTT.

V and J are TRBV7-8 and TRBJ1-4; perhaps TRBD1 as D (6 bases). Trimming left V 1 base short and J 7 bases short, with 19 bases between. In germline, CDR1 is SGHVS, CDR2 FQNEAQ. The CDR3 sequence is 17 residues long. CDR3 amino acids: CASSLVGRGGVSEKLFF. CDR3 in DNA: TGTGCCAGCAGCTTAGTAGGGAGGGGGGGCGTATCTGAAAAACTGTTTTTT.

The chain is built from TRBV6-5 and TRBJ1-1; D is possibly TRBD1 (6 bases). V was shortened by 0 bases and J by 4 bases, with 12 bases between the two germline ends. This CDR3 is 15 amino acids long. Per the germline V gene, CDR1 is MNHEY and CDR2 is SVGAGI. CDR3 nucleotides: TGTGCCAGCAGTTACTCCGGGGGGCGAGGCACTGAAGCTTTCTTT. This sequence encodes CASSYSGGRGTEAFF.

The V and J genes are TRBV6-5 and TRBJ2-7; weak D call: TRBD1 (6 bases). The CDR3 runs to 15 residues. From germline, CDR1 is MNHEY and CDR2 SVGAGI. With 0 bases removed from V and 6 bases from J, the gap between germline ends came to 15 bases. CDR3: CASSYSRQASGEQYV. DNA for the CDR3: TGTGCCAGCAGTTACTCCCGACAGGCGTCGGGCGAGCAGTACGTC.

The CDR3 nucleotides are TGTGCCAGCAGTCTCATTCGGAATGAGCAGTTCTTC. Translation: CASSLIRNEQFF. The chain employs TRBV6-6 and TRBJ2-1; D uncertain. This CDR3 is 12 amino acids long. V was trimmed by 5 bases and J by 7 bases, leaving 9 bases between them. Germline assignment: CDR1 MNHNY and CDR2 SVGAGI (reference sequence).

This chain joins TRBV11-2 and TRBJ1-2; D unresolved. The CDR3 is 13 residues long. Germline CDR1 SGHAT, CDR2 FQNNGV. The V gene lost 5 bases and the J gene lost 7 bases, with 14 bases spanning the gap. CDR3 sequence reads: CASSPDQVVGYTF. The CDR3 DNA is TGTGCCAGCAGCCCCGACCAGGTGGTTGGCTACACCTTC.

This clone occurred once. This chain connects TRBV7-9 to TRBJ1-5; 12 bases line up with TRBD1. The CDR3 contains 17 residues. Germline V gene lookup returns CDR1 SEHNR and CDR2 FQNEAQ (reference sequence). J was trimmed by 6 bases and V by 4 bases; bases with no gene match: 10. CDR3 in amino acids: CASSSYSGTGGLQPQHF. The DNA of the CDR3 is TGTGCCAGCAGCTCGTACTCCGGGACAGGGGGCCTTCAGCCCCAGCATTTT. The complete variable domain, with remaining parts taken from reference TRBV7-9 and TRBJ1-5, reads DTGVSQNPRHKITKRGQNVTFRCDPISEHNRLYWYRQTLGQGPEFLTYFQNEAQLEKSRLLSDRFSAERPKGSFSTLEIQRTEQGDSAMYLCASSSYSGTGGLQPQHFGDGTRLSIL.

The chain links TRBV7-2 to TRBJ1-2; no firm D call. Germline loops: CDR1 SGHTA, CDR2 FQGNSA. Trimming stripped 5 bases from V and 4 bases from J, with 17 bases between. This CDR3 has 15 residues. The CDR3 nucleotides read TGTGCCAGCAGCGAAGGTCGGGCAGGACTCTATGGCTACACCTTC. This sequence encodes CASSEGRAGLYGYTF.

V and J are TRBV18 and TRBJ2-5; 7 bases line up with TRBD1. Losses at the gene ends were 8 bases for V and 3 bases for J; bases not matched to a gene: 9. Germline assignment: CDR1 KGHSH and CDR2 LQKENI. The CDR3 length is 14 residues. In nucleotides, the CDR3 is TGTGCCAGCCAAGCGGACAGGAGGAAAGAGACCCAGTACTTC. This translates into CASQADRRKETQYF. Together with reference TRBV18 and TRBJ2-5, the CDR3 gives the full variable domain: NAGVMQNPRHLVRRRGQEARLRCSPMKGHSHVYWYRQLPEEGLKFMVYLQKENIIDESGMPKERFSAEFPKEGPSILRIQQVVRGDSAAYFCASQADRRKETQYFGPGTRLLVL.

This clone was observed a single time. V and J are TRBV14 and TRBJ2-1; D gene unclear. The CDR3 runs to 15 residues. Trimming took 0 bases from V and 12 from J, leaving 18 bases between them. The germline gives CDR1 SGHDN, CDR2 FVKESK. In DNA, the CDR3 is TGTGCCAGCAGCCAAGATCCGGGTGGCAGGAAGGCGCAGTTCTTC. Translating gives CASSQDPGGRKAQFF. Full variable domain (outside the CDR3, taken from reference TRBV14 and TRBJ2-1): EAGVTQFPSHSVIEKGQTVTLRCDPISGHDNLYWYRRVMGKEIKFLLHFVKESKQDESGMPNNRFLAERTGGTYSTLKVQPAELEDSGVYFCASSQDPGGRKAQFFGPGTRLTVL.

The chain combines TRBV9 with TRBJ2-7; D possibly corresponds to TRBD2 (6 bases). The V gene lost 1 base and the J gene lost 0 bases, with 11 bases spanning the gap. Germline assignment: CDR1 SGDLS and CDR2 YYNGEE. The CDR3 is 15 amino acids. The CDR3, as DNA: TGTGCCAGCAGCGTACTGGGGGACTCCTCCTACGAGCAGTACTTC. Amino acids: CASSVLGDSSYEQYF.

This chain links TRBV2 with TRBJ2-5, with 9 bases fitting TRBD2. The CDR3 extends over 17 amino acids. From germline, CDR1 is SNHLY and CDR2 FYNNEI. With 6 bases clipped from V and 7 bases from J, the junction kept 18 bases outside the gene matches. CDR3 DNA: TGTGCCAGCAGCTATCCCGGGGGACTAGCCTTCTCCGGGACCCAGTACTTC. As protein: CASSYPGGLAFSGTQYF.

The J gene is TRBJ2-3, the V gene TRBV7-9; D is possibly TRBD1 (5 bases). CDR1 and CDR2 (germline): SEHNR, FQNEAQ (reference sequence). V was cut by 5 bases and J by 4 bases, with 19 bases left in between. This CDR3 comprises 16 residues. The CDR3 spells CASSAVARAAPDTQYF. The DNA of the CDR3 is TGTGCCAGCAGCGCCGTTGCCAGGGCAGCCCCAGATACGCAGTATTTT.

CDR3 DNA: TGTGCCAGCAGTGAGCCGGGCCCCTCCTACGAGCAGTACTTC. It encodes CASSEPGPSYEQYF. The chain employs TRBV28 and TRBJ2-7; D is unclear. V shed 5 bases and J shed 0 bases, with 11 bases lying between them. Per the germline V gene, CDR1 is MDHEN and CDR2 is SYDVKM. This CDR3 spans 14 amino acids.

The rearrangement uses TRBV5-4 and TRBJ1-4; D gene unclear. V lost 4 bases to trimming and J lost 0 bases, with 13 bases between them. Germline CDR1 reads SGHNT; CDR2 reads YYREEE (reference sequence). The CDR3 length is 16 residues. CDR3 coding DNA: TGTGCCAGCAGCCCGTATCCCATTGCAACTAATGAAAAACTGTTTTTT. As protein: CASSPYPIATNEKLFF.

This clone appeared a single time. As DNA, the CDR3 is TGTGCCAGCAGCTTACGAGGGATTCATGGCTACACCTTC. It is translated as CASSLRGIHGYTF. The V call is TRBV7-8, the J call TRBJ1-2; D unresolved. V lost 2 bases to trimming and J lost 6 bases, with 10 bases between them. CDR1 is SGHVS and CDR2 is FQNEAQ in the germline V gene. The CDR3 consists of 13 residues.

The CDR3: CASSSQGDYGYTF. DNA of the CDR3: TGTGCCAGTAGTTCACAGGGGGACTATGGCTACACCTTC. The V call is TRBV19, the J call TRBJ1-2; 8 bases match TRBD1. V lost 5 bases, J lost 3 bases, and 2 bases stayed unmatched. Germline-derived CDR1 and CDR2 are LNHDA and SQIVND (reference sequence). There are 13 residues in the CDR3.

This chain joins TRBV9 and TRBJ2-7; 11 bases fit TRBD1. With 0 bases clipped from V and 6 bases from J, the junction kept 2 bases outside the gene matches. Germline V lookup: CDR1 SGDLS, CDR2 YYNGEE. The CDR3 has 14 amino acids. CDR3 nucleotides: TGTGCCAGCAGCGTAGGGACAGGGGGCGGCGAGCAGTACTTC. Amino acid sequence: CASSVGTGGGEQYF. The full variable domain, completed using reference TRBV9 and TRBJ2-7, is DSGVTQTPKHLITATGQRVTLRCSPRSGDLSVYWYQQSLDQGLQFLIQYYNGEERAKGNILERFSAQQFPDLHSELNLSSLELGDSALYFCASSVGTGGGEQYFGPGTRLTVT.

The rearrangement joins TRBV18 to TRBJ1-6; D might be TRBD1 (5 bases). Germline V lookup: CDR1 KGHSH, CDR2 LQKENI. This CDR3 region has 11 residues. The ends were cut back, 5 bases at V and 16 bases at J, with 12 bases in the middle. The CDR3 protein is CASSAGTPLHF. The CDR3, as DNA: TGTGCCAGCTCAGCCGGGACGCCTCTCCACTTT.

The chain combines TRBV7-8 with TRBJ1-2; 7 bases fit TRBD1. The CDR3 totals 16 residues. Trimming cost V 0 bases and J 7 bases; bases outside gene matches: 11. The germline gives CDR1 SGHVS, CDR2 FQNEAQ. The CDR3 DNA follows: TGTGCCAGCAGCTTAGCGCTCGGGACAGTCAGCGGTGGCTACACCTTC. It yields the protein CASSLALGTVSGGYTF.